This T cell receptor (beta chain) comes out of a study of shared clonotypes between healthy human individuals. Points on this clone: What it recognizes is unknown.

It was 200 ng DNA, 31,000 or so T cell genomes, that sorted-subset replicate PCRs used. Produced via immunoSEQ multiplex PCR; TCRdb's table is partial and in-frame only. The sample holds approximately 530,000 clones, approximately 94% seen once. Study-wide results and caveats: Since donors were few, the genetic and exposure-history diversity represented was limited.

Germline values: CDR1 MDHEN, CDR2 SYDVKM. The ends were cut back, 1 base at V and 2 bases at J, with 12 bases in the middle. The CDR3 is 15 residues long. What was sequenced was naive CD4+ T cells sorted from blood. Specified subset: CD45RA+ positively selected. This rearrangement joins TRBV28 to TRBJ2-7; TRBD1 is a possible D gene (5 bases). This receptor was taken from a woman in her thirties in good health. CDR3 region: CASSLYAGKTYEQYF. The CDR3 DNA follows: TGTGCCAGCAGTTTATATGCAGGGAAGACCTACGAGCAGTACTTC. Full variable domain (remainder filled in from reference TRBV28 and TRBJ2-7): DVKVTQSSRYLVKRTGEKVFLECVQDMDHENMFWYRQDPGLGLRLIYFSYDVKMKEKGDIPEGYSVSREKKERFSLILESASTNQTSMYLCASSLYAGKTYEQYFGPGTRLTVT.